A single T cell receptor (beta chain) is shown here with its context. Its specificity is not known. This sample was included in a study of T cells in Graves' hyperthyroidism and ophthalmopathy. Study summary: Peripheral blood samples were taken at initial diagnosis, prior to any treatment.

Study observations and caveats: In blood, most of the thyroid clonotypes expanded above 0.001 were also present. By a 13 V-J model, ophthalmopathy was set apart from stable hyperthyroidism.

There were TCR beta CDR3 regions amplified from RNA transcripts. When the TCR CDR3 underwent first-round RT-PCR, the HTBI primer set was used. Using its own MiXCR run on the multiplex PCR reads, TCRdb lists one record per CDR3 protein. This table has hundreds of thousands of distinct CDR3 sequences, about 14% appearing once. PBMCs were collected from a roughly 9.7 ml volume of fresh peripheral blood. Germline CDR1 is DFQATT and CDR2 is SNEGSKA (reference sequence). The CDR3 loop spans 16 amino acids. The trim removed 4 bases at V and 6 bases at J, leaving 12 bases unmatched. The chain is built from TRBV20-1 and TRBJ1-6; 7 nucleotides agree with TRBD1. The source material was blood. This TCR was recovered from a woman in her 30s with Graves' hyperthyroidism. CDR3 DNA: TGCAGTGCTAAGAGGGGGCAGGGTAGAAGTAATTCACCCCTCCACTTT. This codes for CSAKRGQGRSNSPLHF.